Listed below are T cell receptor beta chains from one sample, sequenced in a study of blood T cell repertoires in COVID-19. Profiled with immunoSEQ multiplex PCR; TCRdb holds only in-frame clones, not every one. The sample shows roughly 15,000 clones, approximately 91% of them seen only once. Source material: peripheral blood. These receptor sequences come from an elderly woman with COVID-19, enrolled during active disease. The CDR3 runs from the conserved cysteine through the conserved F or W. D genes are given only for firm matches. Size is omitted from some rows. Given values are once, few, many or a class for expanded clones.

V	size	J	length	D	DNA	CDR3
TRBV9	NA	TRBJ2-1	16	NA	TGTGCCAGCAGCCCCGTGGGCCAGAGCTCCTACAATGAGCAGTTCTTC	CASSPVGQSSYNEQFF
TRBV19	NA	TRBJ1-5	15	NA	TGTGCCAGTAGTATCCAGGGCGGAAGCAATCAGCCCCAGCATTTT	CASSIQGGSNQPQHF
TRBV5-8	NA	TRBJ2-3	16	TRBD1	TGTGCCAGCAGCTGGTGGACAGGCAACCGCACAGATACGCAGTATTTT	CASSWWTGNRTDTQYF
TRBV6-2/TRBV6-3	NA	TRBJ2-3	16	TRBD1	TGTGCCAGCAGTTACTCTTCTAGGGGGCGAACAGATACGCAGTATTTT	CASSYSSRGRTDTQYF
TRBV6-5	NA	TRBJ2-2	16	NA	TGTGCCAGCAGTTACTCGACCCCCCGGAGCACCGGGGAGCTGTTTTTT	CASSYSTPRSTGELFF
TRBV6-6	NA	TRBJ1-1	13	NA	TGTGCCAGCAGCGGAGGGGTTTCCACTGAAGCTTTCTTT	CASSGGVSTEAFF
TRBV15	NA	TRBJ1-1	15	NA	TGTGCCACCAGCAGACCCGGGACTCTGAACACTGAAGCTTTCTTT	CATSRPGTLNTEAFF
TRBV7-9	NA	TRBJ1-5	15	NA	TGTGCCAGCAGCTTAGCGGGGGGTGGCAATCAGCCCCAGCATTTT	CASSLAGGGNQPQHF
TRBV7-2	NA	TRBJ2-2	16	TRBD1	TGTGCCAGCAGCGCACGACAGGGGGCGCCCACCGGGGAGCTGTTTTTT	CASSARQGAPTGELFF
TRBV14	NA	TRBJ2-6	18	NA	TGTGCCAGCAGCCAATGGAGGGACCTAAACTCTGGGGCCAACGTCCTGACTTTC	CASSQWRDLNSGANVLTF
TRBV5-8	few	TRBJ1-5	18	TRBD1	TGTGCCAGCAGCTTGGGGGCGGGACAGGAAAATAGCAATCAGCCCCAGCATTTT	CASSLGAGQENSNQPQHF
TRBV21-1	NA	TRBJ2-7	18	NA	TGTGCCAGCAGCAAAGGGTTAGGATCAGCCAGGGGGACCGGCGAGCAGTACTTC	CASSKGLGSARGTGEQYF
TRBV6-2/TRBV6-3	once	TRBJ2-3	15	NA	TGTGCCAGCAGTTACCCGGGTTACCAGACAGATACGCAGTATTTT	CASSYPGYQTDTQYF
TRBV7-6	once	TRBJ1-1	16	NA	TGTGCCAGCAGCCTGAGACCGGGACAAGTGAACACTGAAGCTTTCTTT	CASSLRPGQVNTEAFF
TRBV18	NA	TRBJ1-2	13	NA	TGTGCCAGCTCACCAGAGGACAGCTATGGCTACACCTTC	CASSPEDSYGYTF
TRBV10-2	NA	TRBJ2-7	15	TRBD2	TGCGCCAGCAGTGAGCCCGGGAGGTTGAGGTACGAGCAGTACTTC	CASSEPGRLRYEQYF
TRBV18	NA	TRBJ1-1	15	NA	TGTGCCAGCTCACCTTACCGGGACACAGGCACTGAAGCTTTCTTT	CASSPYRDTGTEAFF
TRBV11-2	NA	TRBJ2-5	14	TRBD1	TGTGCCAGCAGCGTAAGACAGGGTGTTGAGACCCAGTACTTC	CASSVRQGVETQYF
TRBV28	NA	TRBJ1-2	12	TRBD1	TGTGCCAGCAGGCAGGGGGATTCTGGCTACACCTTC	CASRQGDSGYTF
TRBV7-6	NA	TRBJ2-3	17	TRBD2	TGTGCCAGCAGCTCAAAGAGGCTAGCGGGGGGCACAGATACGCAGTATTTT	CASSSKRLAGGTDTQYF
TRBV4-3	few	TRBJ2-2	18	TRBD2	TGCGCCAGCAGCCAAGAAGTTGGGACTAGCCTAAACACCGGGGAGCTGTTTTTT	CASSQEVGTSLNTGELFF
TRBV11-3	NA	TRBJ1-1	12	NA	TGTGCCAGCAGCTTCGGTGACACTGAAGCTTTCTTT	CASSFGDTEAFF
TRBV7-2	NA	TRBJ2-7	16	TRBD1	TGTGCCAGCAGCTTAGCAAGTCAGGGGGCAGGAAACGAGCAGTACTTC	CASSLASQGAGNEQYF
TRBV3-1/TRBV3-2	NA	TRBJ2-2	16	NA	TGTGCCAGCAGCCAAAAAAGAGGGCGGGGCACCGGGGAGCTGTTTTTT	CASSQKRGRGTGELFF
TRBV12-3/TRBV12-4	NA	TRBJ1-2	13	NA	TGTGCCAGCAGTGAACAGGGAGGGGGTGGCTACACCTTC	CASSEQGGGGYTF
TRBV7-8	NA	TRBJ2-3	15	TRBD1	TGTGCCAGCAGCTTACGGACAGGGGTGGTAGATACGCAGTATTTT	CASSLRTGVVDTQYF
TRBV9	NA	TRBJ1-2	15	TRBD1	TGTGCCAGCAGCCCGTGGACAGGGGGCGACTATGGCTACACCTTC	CASSPWTGGDYGYTF
TRBV11-2	NA	TRBJ1-5	16	NA	TGTGCCAGCGATTCCCGGCGGGGGCTCCCCGTCGGGCCCCAGCATTTT	CASDSRRGLPVGPQHF
TRBV15	NA	TRBJ2-5	16	TRBD1	TGTGCCACCAGCAGAAGCCGGGACAGGTTAAAAGAGACCCAGTACTTC	CATSRSRDRLKETQYF
TRBV19	NA	TRBJ1-4	16	NA	TGTGCCAGTTCCAGACTGACCCAGACAACTAATGAAAAACTGTTTTTT	CASSRLTQTTNEKLFF
TRBV28	NA	TRBJ1-5	15	NA	TGTGCCAGCAGTTTCGGCTACAGGGAAGATCAGCCCCAGCATTTT	CASSFGYREDQPQHF
TRBV11-3	NA	TRBJ1-2	13	NA	TGTGCCAGCAGCTCCCAGGGTGGCTATGGCTACACCTTC	CASSSQGGYGYTF
TRBV18	NA	TRBJ2-5	17	NA	TGTGCCAGCTCACCACCGGGACAACTCTCGTACCAAGAGACCCAGTACTTC	CASSPPGQLSYQETQYF
TRBV12-3/TRBV12-4	NA	TRBJ1-4	12	NA	TGTGCCAGCAGGAGGGGGAGTGAAAAACTGTTTTTT	CASRRGSEKLFF
TRBV6-2/TRBV6-3	NA	TRBJ2-1	13	TRBD2	TGTGCCAGCAGTTACGGGGCTAGCGGATTTAAGTTCTTC	CASSYGASGFKFF
TRBV9	NA	TRBJ2-7	15	TRBD2	TGTGCCAGCAGCGAAGCGGGAGCGAGCTCCTACGAGCAGTACTTC	CASSEAGASSYEQYF
TRBV14	NA	TRBJ1-6	14	NA	TGTGCCAGCAGCCAAGATGCAGGGAGGTCACCCCTCCACTTT	CASSQDAGRSPLHF
TRBV5-1	NA	TRBJ1-2	13	TRBD1	TGCGCCAGCAGCCGGGACAGGGGATATGGCTACACCTTC	CASSRDRGYGYTF
TRBV6-2/TRBV6-3	NA	TRBJ2-5	14	TRBD2	TGTGCCAGCAGCTGGCGGGATGTCGGGAGGGGCCAGTACTTC	CASSWRDVGRGQYF
TRBV24-1	NA	TRBJ2-1	20	TRBD1	TGTGCCACCAGTGTTACTCCCGGACAGGGGGCAAGGGGCGGGAACGATGAGCAGTTCTTC	CATSVTPGQGARGGNDEQFF
TRBV5-1	NA	TRBJ2-7	14	TRBD1	TGCGCCAGCAGCTTGGCGGGACAGGGGTCCGAGCAGTACTTC	CASSLAGQGSEQYF
TRBV6-1	NA	TRBJ1-5	15	NA	TGTGCCAGCAGTGAAGGGGGGGGGCTCAATCAGCCCCAGCATTTT	CASSEGGGLNQPQHF
TRBV3-1/TRBV3-2	NA	TRBJ2-5	16	TRBD2	TGTGCCAGCAGCCAAGTAGCGGGCCGGTGGGAAGAGACCCAGTACTTC	CASSQVAGRWEETQYF
TRBV6-2/TRBV6-3	once	TRBJ1-2	15	NA	TGTGCCAGCAGTTTTGGCAGGGGTCCCGTTCATGGCTACACCTTC	CASSFGRGPVHGYTF
TRBV10-3	NA	TRBJ2-3	17	TRBD1	TGTGCCATCAGTGAGTCCTGGGCGACAGGGCACACAGATACGCAGTATTTT	CAISESWATGHTDTQYF
TRBV5-1	few	TRBJ2-5	11	TRBD2	TGCGCCAGCAGCGTTGGACTAGCCCGTCACTTC	CASSVGLARHF
TRBV5-6	NA	TRBJ2-7	14	NA	TGTGCCAGCAGCTCGGGTCCGAGCTCCTACGAGCAGTACTTC	CASSSGPSSYEQYF
TRBV7-9	NA	TRBJ1-1	16	NA	TGTGCCAGCAGCTTAGCGTGGGCGACAGTGAACACTGAAGCTTTCTTT	CASSLAWATVNTEAFF
TRBV18	NA	TRBJ1-3	15	TRBD1	TGTGCCAGCTCCCAAGGGACAGGGGCTGGAAACACCATATATTTT	CASSQGTGAGNTIYF
TRBV27	few	TRBJ2-2	17	TRBD1	TGTGCCAGCACCCCGAGGACAGGGGGCGCGAACACCGGGGAGCTGTTTTTT	CASTPRTGGANTGELFF